One sample yielded the 10 T cell receptor beta chains listed below, sequenced in a study of beta chain features in type 1 diabetes. The sequenced template was cDNA made from the entire isolated RNA. Assay used: immunoSEQ multiplex PCR; TCRdb lists only in-frame clones, some missing. The sample consists of over 25,000 clones, around 54% of them appearing once. No antigen is known for these receptors. Points from the study as a whole: Shortening that was moderate but significant affected the TCRB CDR3s of Type 1 diabetes patients in all four CD4+ subsets.

The specimen sequenced was Tregs from blood. The receptors stem from a woman aged 18-30 years with type 1 diabetes.

In DNA, the CDR3 is TGTGCCAGCAGTGAGGGACACAGCAATAACTATGGCTACACCTTC. Translation gives CASSEGHSNNYGYTF. The chain uses TRBV25-1 and TRBJ1-2; D perhaps matches TRBD1 (6 bases). Trimming removed 3 bases at V and 1 base at J, with 12 bases between. The CDR3 covers 15 residues. Looked up from germline, CDR1 is MGHDK and CDR2 is SYGVNS.

CDR3 loop: CASSTGTGNTGELFF. The DNA for the CDR3 is TGTGCCAGCAGTACAGGGACAGGCAACACCGGGGAGCTGTTTTTT. The rearrangement uses TRBV6-5 and TRBJ2-2; 8 bases align to TRBD1. The CDR3 covers 15 residues. Germline V lookup: CDR1 MNHEY, CDR2 SVGAGI. V was pared by 5 bases and J by 2 bases, with 4 bases of the junction left unmatched.

V and J are TRBV5-4 and TRBJ2-7; TRBD1 aligns across 12 bases. The CDR3 loop spans 15 amino acids. CDR1 is SGHNT, CDR2 YYREEE, per germline (reference sequence). Trimming removed 4 bases from V and 3 bases from J; junction bases left unmatched: 5. The DNA of the CDR3 is TGTGCCAGCAGCAGTCGGGACAGGGGGCGCTACGAGCAGTACTTC. Translation: CASSSRDRGRYEQYF.

The V and J genes are TRBV14 and TRBJ2-2; tentatively, D is TRBD2 (5 bases). Germline values: CDR1 SGHDN, CDR2 FVKESK. This CDR3 is built from 15 residues. The V end lost 0 bases, the J end lost 7 bases, and 12 bases lay between the germline ends. CDR3 loop: CASSQDPGRIGELFF. In nucleotides, the CDR3 is TGTGCCAGCAGCCAAGATCCGGGAAGAATCGGGGAGCTGTTTTTT.

There are a few counts of this clone. The chain recombines TRBV6-1 with TRBJ2-7, with 10 bases matching TRBD1. V lost 6 bases to trimming and J lost 2 bases; unmatched junction nucleotides: 1. This CDR3 spans 13 amino acids. Germline V gene data show CDR1 as MNHNS and CDR2 as SASEGT. CDR3 residues: CASRDRGTYEQYF. CDR3 coding DNA: TGTGCCAGCAGGGACAGGGGGACCTACGAGCAGTACTTC.

The chain links TRBV11-2 to TRBJ2-3; TRBD2 matches at 10 bases. The CDR3 length is 15 residues. Germline-derived CDR1 and CDR2 are SGHAT and FQNNGV. The J segment lost 7 bases and the V segment lost 5 bases, leaving 9 bases of the junction unmatched. The CDR3 reads CASSRTSGPRNTQYF. CDR3 nucleotide sequence: TGTGCCAGCAGCCGGACTAGCGGCCCGAGGAATACGCAGTATTTT. Full variable domain (rest looked up from reference TRBV11-2 and TRBJ2-3): EAGVAQSPRYKIIEKRQSVAFWCNPISGHATLYWYQQILGQGPKLLIQFQNNGVVDDSQLPKDRFSAERLKGVDSTLKIQPAKLEDSAVYLCASSRTSGPRNTQYFGPGTRLTVL.

The genes are TRBV7-2 and TRBJ2-7; unclear D gene. In germline, CDR1 is SGHTA, CDR2 FQGNSA. This CDR3 region has 12 residues. The V and J ends lost 3 bases and 0 bases respectively, with 3 bases between them. The DNA for the CDR3 is TGTGCCAGCAGCTTTAGCTCCTACGAGCAGTACTTC. Translated, it gives CASSFSSYEQYF.

The table lists this clone with a few counts. The DNA of the CDR3 is TGTGCCAGCAGCTTTCGTTTCGGGACAGGTTCGACTCCAAATGAAAAACTGTTTTTT. Protein sequence: CASSFRFGTGSTPNEKLFF. The gene calls are TRBV7-9 and TRBJ1-4, with 8 bases identical to TRBD1. CDR1 SEHNR and CDR2 FQNEAQ come from the germline V gene (reference sequence). This CDR3 contains 19 residues. Trimming took 3 bases from V and 5 from J; bases not matched to a gene: 17.

J is TRBJ2-1 and V is TRBV7-2; 7 nucleotides line up with TRBD1. The CDR3 contains 15 residues. The germline CDR1 and CDR2 sequences are SGHTA and FQGNSA. J lost 10 bases, V lost 3 bases, and 12 bases had no gene match. The CDR3 bases are TGTGCCAGCAGCTTTAGTTTTCCGACAGGGCGAGAGCAGTTCTTC. Amino acid sequence: CASSFSFPTGREQFF.

This clone was recorded a few times. Additional DNA sequences in this sample encode the identical CDR3. V gene TRBV29-1 combines with J gene TRBJ1-1, with 8 bases matching TRBD1. The ends lost 8 bases at V and 0 bases at J; junction bases unmatched: 5. Germline CDR1 and CDR2: SQVTM and ANQGSEA. The CDR3 is 13 amino acids. CDR3 nucleotide sequence: TGCAGCATACGACAGGGGATGAACACTGAAGCTTTCTTT. It translates to CSIRQGMNTEAFF.